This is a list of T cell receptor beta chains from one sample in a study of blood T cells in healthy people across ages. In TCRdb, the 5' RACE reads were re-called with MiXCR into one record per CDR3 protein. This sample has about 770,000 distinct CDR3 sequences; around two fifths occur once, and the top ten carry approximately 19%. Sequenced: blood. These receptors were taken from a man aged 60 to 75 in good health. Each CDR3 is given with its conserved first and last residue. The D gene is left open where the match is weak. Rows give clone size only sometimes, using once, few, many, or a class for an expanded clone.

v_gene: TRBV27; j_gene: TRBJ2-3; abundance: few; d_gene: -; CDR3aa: CASSLRARFPDTQYF; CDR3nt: TGTGCCAGCAGTTTAAGGGCCCGGTTCCCAGATACGCAGTATTTT
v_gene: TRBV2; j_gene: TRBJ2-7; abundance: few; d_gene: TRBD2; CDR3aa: CASRVTSGSSYEQYF; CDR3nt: TGTGCCAGCAGGGTAACTAGCGGAAGCTCCTACGAGCAGTACTTC
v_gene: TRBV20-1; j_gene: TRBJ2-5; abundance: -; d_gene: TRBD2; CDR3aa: CGARDRRVAGQETQYF; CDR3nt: TGCGGTGCTAGAGACCGCCGGGTAGCGGGGCAAGAGACCCAGTACTTC
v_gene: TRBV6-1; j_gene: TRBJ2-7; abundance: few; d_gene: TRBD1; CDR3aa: CASSDDRVGYEQYF; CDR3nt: TGTGCCAGCAGTGACGACAGGGTAGGCTACGAGCAGTACTTC
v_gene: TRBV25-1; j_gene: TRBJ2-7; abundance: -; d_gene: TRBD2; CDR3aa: CASRRGSGGPSYNEQYF; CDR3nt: TGTGCCAGCAGGAGGGGTAGCGGGGGGCCTTCCTACAATGAGCAGTACTTC
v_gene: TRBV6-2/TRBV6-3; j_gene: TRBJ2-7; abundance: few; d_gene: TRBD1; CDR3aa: CASSRTGTGGRYEQYF; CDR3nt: TGTGCCAGCAGCCGAACTGGGACAGGTGGCCGCTACGAGCAGTACTTC
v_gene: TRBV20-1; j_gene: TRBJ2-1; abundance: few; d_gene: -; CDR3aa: CSAKGHLAPRLGEQFF; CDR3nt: TGCAGTGCTAAGGGCCACCTAGCCCCGCGACTGGGTGAGCAGTTCTTC
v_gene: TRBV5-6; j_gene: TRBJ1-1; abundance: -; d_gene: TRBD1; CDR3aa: CASSLAGTDARDTEAFF; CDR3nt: TGTGCCAGCAGCTTGGCGGGGACAGACGCCCGGGACACTGAAGCTTTCTTT
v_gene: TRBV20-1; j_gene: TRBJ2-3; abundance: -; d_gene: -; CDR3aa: CSALGLSTDTQYF; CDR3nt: TGCAGTGCTCTCGGACTGAGCACAGATACGCAGTATTTT
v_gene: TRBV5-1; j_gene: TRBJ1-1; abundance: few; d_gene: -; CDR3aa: CASSGRNHLRAFF; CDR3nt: TGCGCCAGTAGTGGGAGGAATCATTTGCGGGCTTTCTTT
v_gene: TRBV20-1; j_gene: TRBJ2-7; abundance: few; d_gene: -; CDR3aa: CSANPRYGGKEQYF; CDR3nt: TGCAGTGCCAACCCGAGATACGGGGGCAAGGAGCAGTACTTC
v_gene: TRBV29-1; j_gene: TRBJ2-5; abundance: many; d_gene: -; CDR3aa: CSVDGGGRGTQYF; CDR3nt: TGCAGCGTTGATGGTGGGGGGCGCGGGACCCAGTACTTC
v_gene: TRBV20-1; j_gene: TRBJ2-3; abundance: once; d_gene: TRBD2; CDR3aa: CSPGLAGRTDTQYF; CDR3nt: TGCTCTCCGGGACTAGCGGGGAGGACAGATACGCAGTATTTT
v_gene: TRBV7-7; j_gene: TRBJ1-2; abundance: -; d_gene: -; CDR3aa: CASSLRRAVYGYTF; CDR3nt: TGTGCTAGCAGCTTGCGAAGGGCCGTCTATGGCTACACCTTC
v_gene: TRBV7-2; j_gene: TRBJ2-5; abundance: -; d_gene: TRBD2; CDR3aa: CASSSGSSGVGETQYF; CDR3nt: TGTGCCAGCAGCTCGGGGTCTAGCGGGGTAGGGGAGACCCAGTACTTC
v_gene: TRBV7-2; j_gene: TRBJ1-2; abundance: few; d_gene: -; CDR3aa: CASSQEGEANYGYTF; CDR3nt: TGTGCCAGCAGCCAAGAAGGGGAAGCTAACTATGGCTACACCTTC
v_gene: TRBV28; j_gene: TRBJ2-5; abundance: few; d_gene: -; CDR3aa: CASSPTGGAGETQYF; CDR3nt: TGTGCCAGCAGTCCCACGGGGGGCGCGGGAGAGACCCAGTACTTC
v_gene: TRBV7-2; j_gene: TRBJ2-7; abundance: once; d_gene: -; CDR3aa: CASNSNRAGYEQYF; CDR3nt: TGTGCCAGCAATTCAAACAGGGCGGGCTACGAGCAGTACTTC
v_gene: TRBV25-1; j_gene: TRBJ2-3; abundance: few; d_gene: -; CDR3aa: CASRRDSGDTQYF; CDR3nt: TGTGCCAGCAGAAGGGACTCTGGGGATACGCAGTATTTT
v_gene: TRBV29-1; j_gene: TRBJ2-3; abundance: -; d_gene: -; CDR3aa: CSAIFSSGGGVKLSTDTQYF; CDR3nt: TGCAGCGCTATATTCTCATCCGGGGGTGGGGTAAAACTTAGCACAGATACGCAGTATTTT
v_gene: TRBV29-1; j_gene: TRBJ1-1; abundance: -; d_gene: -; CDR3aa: CSAVTANTEAFF; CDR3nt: TGCAGCGCCGTAACAGCGAACACTGAAGCTTTCTTT
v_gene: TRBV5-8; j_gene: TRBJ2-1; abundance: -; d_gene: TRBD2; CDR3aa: CASSYLGLAGGWDEQFF; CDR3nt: TGTGCCAGCAGCTACCTTGGACTAGCGGGGGGGTGGGATGAGCAGTTCTTC
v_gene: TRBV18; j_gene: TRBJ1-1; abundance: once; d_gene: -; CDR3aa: CASSGGQVGEAFF; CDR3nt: TGTGCCAGCTCAGGGGGGCAGGTCGGTGAAGCTTTCTTT
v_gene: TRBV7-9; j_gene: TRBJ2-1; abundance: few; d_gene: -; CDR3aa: CASSLGLGTPNNEQFF; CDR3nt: TGTGCCAGCAGCTTGGGTCTCGGGACACCCAACAATGAGCAGTTCTTC
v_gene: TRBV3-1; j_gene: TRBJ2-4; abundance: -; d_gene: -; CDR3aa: CASSQLDGSVVKNIQYF; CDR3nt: TGTGCCAGCAGCCAACTTGACGGCAGCGTAGTCAAAAACATTCAGTACTTC